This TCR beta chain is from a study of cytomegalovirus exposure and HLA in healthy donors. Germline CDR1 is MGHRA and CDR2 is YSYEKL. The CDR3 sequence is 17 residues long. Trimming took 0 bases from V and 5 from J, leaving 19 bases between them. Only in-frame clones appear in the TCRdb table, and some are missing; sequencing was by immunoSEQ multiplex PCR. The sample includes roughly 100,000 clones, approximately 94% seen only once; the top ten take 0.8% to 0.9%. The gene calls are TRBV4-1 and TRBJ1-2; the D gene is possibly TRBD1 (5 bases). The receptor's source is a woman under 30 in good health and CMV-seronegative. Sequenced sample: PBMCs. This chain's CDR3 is CASSQEPPGPLLYGYTF. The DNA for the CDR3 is TGCGCCAGCAGCCAAGAACCCCCAGGGCCCCTCCTATATGGCTACACCTTC.